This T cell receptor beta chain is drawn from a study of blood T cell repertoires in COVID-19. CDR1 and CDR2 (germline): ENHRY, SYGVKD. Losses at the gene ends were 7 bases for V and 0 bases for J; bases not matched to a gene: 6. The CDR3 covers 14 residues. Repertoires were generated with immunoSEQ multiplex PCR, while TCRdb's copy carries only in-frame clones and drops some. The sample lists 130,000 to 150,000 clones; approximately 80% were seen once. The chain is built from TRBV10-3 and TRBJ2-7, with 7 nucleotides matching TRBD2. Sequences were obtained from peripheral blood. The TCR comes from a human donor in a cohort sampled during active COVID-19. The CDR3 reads CAIMVGGSSYEQYF. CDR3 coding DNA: TGTGCCATCATGGTGGGAGGGAGCTCCTACGAGCAGTACTTC.